Detailed here is one TCR beta chain. Its antigen is unknown. Trimming removed 9 bases at V and 2 bases at J, with 14 bases between. Germline V gene lookup returns CDR1 MDHEN and CDR2 SYDVKM. The CDR3 runs to 13 residues. This specimen comes from a study of beta chain features in type 1 diabetes. Findings of the study overall: For type 1 diabetes patients, VDJ junctions showed fewer insertions and more deletions. The naive, central memory and Treg TCRB repertoires of patients appeared to be more similar to one another than those of healthy donors.

Reverse transcribing all isolated RNA meant expressed TCRB transcripts were sequenced. This table comes from immunoSEQ multiplex PCR, and its TCRdb copy is limited to in-frame clones, with some not included. The table has roughly 310,000 clones, around 10% seen once. The chain employs TRBV28 and TRBJ2-7, with D perhaps TRBD1 (6 bases). This TCR came from a young woman in good health. The sample was naive CD4+ T cells from blood. The CDR3 reads CASRTGFAYEQYF. The CDR3, as DNA: TGTGCCAGTAGAACAGGGTTTGCCTACGAGCAGTACTTC. Looking up the rest from reference TRBV28 and TRBJ2-7 gives the full variable domain: DVKVTQSSRYLVKRTGEKVFLECVQDMDHENMFWYRQDPGLGLRLIYFSYDVKMKEKGDIPEGYSVSREKKERFSLILESASTNQTSMYLCASRTGFAYEQYFGPGTRLTVT.